The 13 T cell receptor beta chains below all came from one sample that was sequenced in a study of blood T cell repertoires in COVID-19. TCRdb's table, derived via immunoSEQ multiplex PCR, lists solely in-frame clones and lacks some. This table has approximately 97,000 clones, approximately 92% appearing once. Sequenced: peripheral blood. Receptor source: a woman in her 50s with COVID-19, enrolled during active disease.

The V and J genes are TRBV27 and TRBJ1-2; TRBD1 matches 9 bases. Germline trimming cut 5 bases from V and 2 bases from J; bases unmatched to any gene: 12. This CDR3 comprises 17 residues. From germline, CDR1 is MNHEY and CDR2 SMNVEV (reference sequence). The CDR3 DNA follows: TGTGCCAGCAGTCCGATGTGGGGGACAGGGCGGAACTATGGCTACACCTTC. This translates into CASSPMWGTGRNYGYTF.

The chain employs TRBV28 and TRBJ2-1, with a tentative D call TRBD1 (6 bases). Germline CDR1 MDHEN, CDR2 SYDVKM. CDR3 length equals 17 residues. Trimming took 6 bases from V and 4 from J, leaving 22 bases between them. CDR3 residues: CASSPIYGQKIYNEQFF. CDR3 DNA sequence: TGTGCCAGCAGCCCTATTTACGGACAGAAAATTTACAATGAGCAGTTCTTC.

The sample holds one count of this clone. The chain recombines TRBV14 with TRBJ2-3; D gene uncertain. V gave up 1 base and J gave up 0 bases, with 11 bases separating them. This CDR3 has 16 amino acids. Germline CDR1 is SGHDN and CDR2 is FVKESK. The CDR3 nucleotides are TGTGCCAGCAGCCAAGGTGTAGCCCGCAGCACAGATACGCAGTATTTT. Amino acids: CASSQGVARSTDTQYF. Complete variable domain (other parts from reference TRBV14 and TRBJ2-3): EAGVTQFPSHSVIEKGQTVTLRCDPISGHDNLYWYRRVMGKEIKFLLHFVKESKQDESGMPNNRFLAERTGGTYSTLKVQPAELEDSGVYFCASSQGVARSTDTQYFGPGTRLTVL.

This clone was seen just once. The V call is TRBV5-6, the J call TRBJ2-2; D gene unclear. The ends were cut back, 1 base at V and 0 bases at J, with 10 bases in the middle. The CDR3 runs to 16 residues. Germline lookup yields CDR1 SGHDT and CDR2 YYEEEE. The CDR3 DNA follows: TGTGCCAGCAGCTTGTTCGTTGGCTCGAACACCGGGGAGCTGTTTTTT. This codes for CASSLFVGSNTGELFF.

J is TRBJ2-2 and V is TRBV3-1 (or the pseudogene TRBV3-2); D is perhaps TRBD2 (6 bases). V dropped 2 bases and J dropped 6 bases, with 7 bases sitting between them. CDR3 length: 13 amino acids. In germline, CDR1 is LGHDT, CDR2 YNNKEL (reference sequence). The chain's CDR3 is CASSQTSPGELFF. The CDR3 region has the DNA TGTGCCAGCAGCCAAACTAGCCCCGGGGAGCTGTTTTTT.

The rearrangement uses TRBV30 and TRBJ1-2; D is uncertain. The CDR3 is made up of 11 amino acids. In germline, CDR1 is GTSNPN, CDR2 SVGIG (reference sequence). The V and J ends lost 3 bases and 8 bases respectively, with 10 bases between them. The chain's CDR3 is CAWSSNRGYTF. In DNA, the CDR3 is TGTGCCTGGAGCTCTAATCGGGGCTACACCTTC.

The chain combines TRBV29-1 with TRBJ2-7, with D tentatively TRBD1 (5 bases). Trimming stripped 4 bases from V and 0 bases from J, with 13 bases between. This CDR3 comprises 14 residues. Per the germline V gene, CDR1 is SQVTM and CDR2 is ANQGSEA. The CDR3 sequence is CSVALGQSSYEQYF. The CDR3 nucleotides read TGCAGCGTTGCTCTGGGGCAGTCCTCCTACGAGCAGTACTTC.

The chain couples TRBV5-1 to TRBJ1-5; TRBD1 matches 9 bases. V lost 4 bases, J lost 4 bases, and 6 bases stayed unmatched. The germline gives CDR1 SGHRS, CDR2 YFSETQ. The CDR3 totals 15 residues. CDR3 DNA sequence: TGCGCCAGCAGCCTCGGGACAGGGTTTAATCAGCCCCAGCATTTT. Its translation: CASSLGTGFNQPQHF.

This chain uses TRBV10-3 with TRBJ1-4; unclear D gene. The CDR3 totals 12 residues. V was pared by 8 bases and J by 8 bases, with 12 bases between. Germline loops: CDR1 ENHRY, CDR2 SYGVKD. CDR3 coding DNA: TGTGCCATCTCGGGTATAGGCGAAAAACTGTTTTTT. It yields the protein CAISGIGEKLFF.

V is TRBV11-3 and J is TRBJ2-1, with TRBD2 identical over 8 bases. The germline V gene encodes CDR1 SGHNT and CDR2 YENEEA. This CDR3 contains 16 residues. V shed 5 bases, J shed 2 bases, and the junction held 8 bases outside the gene matches. CDR3 bases: TGTGCCAGCAGCCCCCCGGGAGGGTCGACCTACAATGAGCAGTTCTTC. This codes for CASSPPGGSTYNEQFF. The variable domain in full, completed from reference TRBV11-3 and TRBJ2-1, reads EAGVVQSPRYKIIEKKQPVAFWCNPISGHNTLYWYLQNLGQGPELLIRYENEEAVDDSQLPKDRFSAERLKGVDSTLKIQPAELGDSAVYLCASSPPGGSTYNEQFFGPGTRLTVL.

This clone has a single count. The chain joins TRBV13 to TRBJ1-4; maybe TRBD1 (6 bases). The length of the CDR3 is 18 residues. The germline V and J ends were trimmed by 2 bases and 3 bases, with 19 bases remaining between them. Germline CDR1 and CDR2: PRHDT and FYEKMQ (reference sequence). CDR3 DNA: TGTGCCAGCAGCTTACGTGGGGGCTTCCAAGTGGCTAATGAAAAACTGTTTTTT. This encodes CASSLRGGFQVANEKLFF.

This clone was seen just once. This sequence joins TRBV5-6 and TRBJ2-5, with D possibly being TRBD2 (6 bases). CDR3 length: 14 residues. V gave up 3 bases and J gave up 4 bases, with 13 bases separating them. Germline lookup yields CDR1 SGHDT and CDR2 YYEEEE. The CDR3 sequence is CASSSPGLGETQYF. The CDR3 nucleotides are TGTGCCAGCAGCTCGCCGGGACTGGGAGAGACCCAGTACTTC.

This chain links TRBV19 with TRBJ2-6; 7 positions agree with TRBD1. The trim removed 5 bases at V and 1 base at J, leaving 8 bases unmatched. This CDR3 has 17 residues. From germline, CDR1 is LNHDA and CDR2 SQIVND (reference sequence). The CDR3 loop reads CASSWDRDSSGANVLTF. The CDR3 nucleotides read TGTGCCAGTAGTTGGGACAGAGATTCTTCTGGGGCCAACGTCCTGACTTTC.